These T cell receptor beta chains were read from a single sample in a study of T cells of healthy individuals. TCRdb re-derived calls from the 5' RACE reads in MiXCR, one entry per CDR3 protein. The sample consists of some 69,000 distinct CDR3 sequences, under 20% of them appearing once. The receptors derive from a human donor in good health. Both conserved end residues are part of each CDR3. Each record gives: J gene, D gene, clone size, V gene, CDR3 protein, CDR3 DNA. A D gene is named only where the DNA matches it firmly. Rows may omit the clone size; those that give it use once, few, many or a size class.

TRBJ2-4 | NA | few | TRBV20-1 | CSARDGRGVVHIQYF | TGCAGTGCTAGAGATGGAAGGGGAGTAGTACACATTCAGTACTTC
TRBJ1-2 | NA | NA | TRBV15 | CATRKQGPLDGYTF | TGTGCCACCAGAAAACAGGGCCCATTAGATGGCTACACCTTC
TRBJ1-1 | TRBD1 | many | TRBV29-1 | CSGNRGPYTEAFF | TGCAGCGGTAACAGGGGGCCCTACACTGAAGCTTTCTTT
TRBJ2-3 | NA | NA | TRBV18 | CASSPSPDTQYF | TGTGCCAGCTCACCATCCCCAGATACGCAGTATTTT
TRBJ1-5 | NA | NA | TRBV20-1 | CSARDTGNQPQHF | TGCAGTGCTAGAGATACTGGGAATCAGCCCCAGCATTTT
TRBJ2-5 | TRBD1 | few | TRBV24-1 | CATSDWTATGPETQYF | TGTGCCACCAGTGATTGGACGGCGACAGGGCCAGAGACCCAGTACTTC
TRBJ2-5 | NA | many | TRBV12-3/TRBV12-4 | CASSPTTQETQYF | TGTGCCAGCAGTCCGACTACCCAAGAGACCCAGTACTTC
TRBJ2-5 | TRBD1 | many | TRBV12-3/TRBV12-4 | CASSTGQGAIPTQYF | TGTGCCAGCAGTACCGGACAGGGGGCGATCCCGACCCAGTACTTC
TRBJ2-1 | NA | many | TRBV20-1 | CSARDQGPNEQFF | TGCAGTGCTAGAGATCAGGGTCCCAATGAGCAGTTCTTC
TRBJ2-6 | NA | NA | TRBV6-1 | CASSEGPGGGANVLTF | TGTGCCAGCAGTGAGGGCCCCGGAGGTGGGGCCAACGTCCTGACTTTC
TRBJ2-1 | TRBD2 | NA | TRBV20-1 | CSARGLAGQSYNEQFF | TGCAGTGCTAGGGGACTAGCGGGCCAGTCCTACAATGAGCAGTTCTTC
TRBJ2-2 | TRBD2 | NA | TRBV9 | CASSVGASGVTGELFF | TGTGCCAGCAGCGTAGGGGCTAGCGGAGTCACCGGGGAGCTGTTTTTT
TRBJ2-3 | NA | NA | TRBV6-2/TRBV6-3 | CASSFPSGPAADTQYF | TGTGCCAGCAGTTTTCCGTCGGGACCGGCCGCAGATACGCAGTATTTT
TRBJ2-7 | NA | NA | TRBV7-2 | CASSLGWQHEQYF | TGTGCCAGCAGCTTAGGATGGCAGCACGAGCAGTACTTC
TRBJ2-5 | NA | few | TRBV7-2 | CASSYSIRETQYF | TGTGCCAGCAGCTACAGTATAAGGGAGACCCAGTACTTC
TRBJ1-2 | NA | many | TRBV15 | CATSRGAEGYTF | TGTGCCACCAGCAGAGGGGCTGAGGGCTACACCTTC
TRBJ1-5 | NA | few | TRBV7-2 | CASSLSRLRGGINQPQHF | TGTGCCAGCAGCTTAAGTCGGCTTCGGGGAGGAATCAATCAGCCCCAGCATTTT
TRBJ2-7 | TRBD2 | few | TRBV5-5 | CASSLGGEGYEQYF | TGTGCCAGCAGCTTGGGAGGGGAGGGCTACGAGCAGTACTTC
TRBJ2-2 | NA | many | TRBV20-1 | CSAFGNTGELFF | TGCAGTGCATTCGGGAACACCGGGGAGCTGTTTTTT
TRBJ2-1 | TRBD2 | many | TRBV12-3/TRBV12-4 | CASSFSGGPNEQFF | TGTGCCAGCAGTTTCAGCGGGGGGCCCAATGAGCAGTTCTTC
TRBJ2-7 | NA | NA | TRBV20-1 | CSAARDTTYEQYF | TGCAGTGCAGCCAGGGATACCACCTACGAGCAGTACTTC
TRBJ2-7 | NA | NA | TRBV7-9 | CASSSPARGVSQYF | TGTGCCAGCAGCTCCCCAGCTAGGGGGGTAAGCCAGTACTTC
TRBJ2-5 | NA | NA | TRBV27 | CASSFPGETQYF | TGTGCCAGCAGTTTTCCCGGAGAGACCCAGTACTTC
TRBJ2-7 | TRBD2 | few | TRBV5-1 | CASSLSGTTDYEQYF | TGCGCCAGCAGCTTGTCCGGGACTACCGACTACGAGCAGTACTTC
TRBJ1-5 | TRBD1 | NA | TRBV12-3/TRBV12-4 | CASATGQYNQPQHF | TGTGCCAGTGCGACAGGGCAGTACAATCAGCCCCAGCATTTT
TRBJ2-3 | NA | NA | TRBV7-2 | CASSSYLEPSTDTQYF | TGTGCCAGCAGCTCCTATCTAGAACCTAGCACAGATACGCAGTATTTT
TRBJ2-3 | TRBD2 | few | TRBV27 | CASTLAGGATDTQYF | TGTGCCAGCACCTTAGCCGGGGGGGCGACAGATACGCAGTATTTT
TRBJ2-7 | NA | NA | TRBV28 | CASSWGDPYEQYF | TGTGCCAGCAGTTGGGGAGACCCCTACGAGCAGTACTTC
TRBJ1-2 | NA | many | TRBV10-2 | CASSGHVDGYTF | TGCGCCAGCAGTGGACATGTCGATGGCTACACCTTC
TRBJ2-3 | TRBD1 | many | TRBV15 | CATNRDRGTDTQYF | TGTGCCACCAACCGGGACAGGGGTACAGATACGCAGTATTTT
TRBJ1-4 | TRBD1 | NA | TRBV13 | CASSHRGKHEKLFF | TGTGCCAGCAGCCACAGGGGCAAGCATGAAAAACTGTTTTTT
TRBJ2-7 | TRBD1 | many | TRBV5-5 | CASSLLGQGFHEQYF | TGTGCCAGCAGCTTGTTGGGACAGGGGTTCCACGAGCAGTACTTC
TRBJ2-3 | TRBD2 | many | TRBV20-1 | CSAETSGHSTDTQYF | TGCAGTGCAGAAACTAGCGGCCATAGCACAGATACGCAGTATTTT